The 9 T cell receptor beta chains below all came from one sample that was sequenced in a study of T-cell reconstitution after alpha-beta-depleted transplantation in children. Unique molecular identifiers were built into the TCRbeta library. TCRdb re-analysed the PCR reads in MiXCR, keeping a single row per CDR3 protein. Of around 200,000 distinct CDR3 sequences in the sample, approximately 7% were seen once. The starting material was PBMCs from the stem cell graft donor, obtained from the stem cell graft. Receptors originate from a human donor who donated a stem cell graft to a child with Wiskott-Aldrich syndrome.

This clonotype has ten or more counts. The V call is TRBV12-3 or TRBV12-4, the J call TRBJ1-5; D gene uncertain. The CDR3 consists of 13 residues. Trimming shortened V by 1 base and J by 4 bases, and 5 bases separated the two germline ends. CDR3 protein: CASSLDRNQPQHF. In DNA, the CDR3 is TGTGCCAGCAGTTTAGACCGAAATCAGCCCCAGCATTTT.

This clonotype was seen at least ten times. The CDR3 region has the DNA TGCAGCTCCTCTTTGGGGCAGGGCACAGATACGCAGTATTTT. Amino acids: CSSSLGQGTDTQYF. The V call is TRBV29-1, the J call TRBJ2-3, with D maybe TRBD1 (5 bases). Germline V CDR1 and CDR2: SQVTM, ANQGSEA. The CDR3 totals 14 residues. V shed 8 bases and J shed 1 base, with 16 bases lying between them.

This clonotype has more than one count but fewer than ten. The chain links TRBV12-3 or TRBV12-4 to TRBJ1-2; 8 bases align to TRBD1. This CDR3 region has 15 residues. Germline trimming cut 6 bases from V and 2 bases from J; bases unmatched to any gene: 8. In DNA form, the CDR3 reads TGTGCCAGCAGCCAAACCCGGGACAGGAACTATGGCTACACCTTC. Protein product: CASSQTRDRNYGYTF.

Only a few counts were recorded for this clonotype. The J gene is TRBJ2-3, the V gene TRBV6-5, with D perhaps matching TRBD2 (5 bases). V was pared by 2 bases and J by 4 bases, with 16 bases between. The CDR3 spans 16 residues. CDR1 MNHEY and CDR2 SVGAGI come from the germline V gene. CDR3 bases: TGTGCCAGCAGTTACCTAACCGGGAAGCAGGCAGATACGCAGTATTTT. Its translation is CASSYLTGKQADTQYF.

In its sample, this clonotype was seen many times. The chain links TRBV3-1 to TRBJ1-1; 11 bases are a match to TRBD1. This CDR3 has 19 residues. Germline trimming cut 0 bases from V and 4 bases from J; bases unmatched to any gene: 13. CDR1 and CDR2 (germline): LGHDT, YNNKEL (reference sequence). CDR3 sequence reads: CASSQDLRTGGFRGTEAFF. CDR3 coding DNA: TGTGCCAGCAGCCAAGATCTTCGGACAGGGGGCTTTCGGGGCACTGAAGCTTTCTTT.

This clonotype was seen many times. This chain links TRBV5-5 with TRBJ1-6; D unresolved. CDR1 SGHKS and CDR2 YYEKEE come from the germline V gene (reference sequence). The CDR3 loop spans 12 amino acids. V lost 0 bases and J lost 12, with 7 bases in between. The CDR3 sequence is CASSLAVGPLHF. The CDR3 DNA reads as TGTGCCAGCAGCTTGGCGGTAGGACCCCTCCACTTT.

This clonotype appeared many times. The CDR3 loop is CASGLATIDEQYF. The CDR3 bases are TGTGCCAGCGGATTGGCAACAATCGACGAGCAGTACTTC. The chain joins TRBV12-3 or TRBV12-4 to TRBJ2-7; D is unresolved. The V and J ends lost 8 bases and 5 bases respectively, with 16 bases between them. CDR3 length: 13 residues.

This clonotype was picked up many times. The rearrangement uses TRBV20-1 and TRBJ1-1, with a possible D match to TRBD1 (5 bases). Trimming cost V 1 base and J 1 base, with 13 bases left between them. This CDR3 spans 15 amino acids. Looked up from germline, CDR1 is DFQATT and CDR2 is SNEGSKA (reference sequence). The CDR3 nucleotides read TGCAGTGCTAGAGCCCCGGAGGGGCCGAACACTGAAGCTTTCTTT. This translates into CSARAPEGPNTEAFF.

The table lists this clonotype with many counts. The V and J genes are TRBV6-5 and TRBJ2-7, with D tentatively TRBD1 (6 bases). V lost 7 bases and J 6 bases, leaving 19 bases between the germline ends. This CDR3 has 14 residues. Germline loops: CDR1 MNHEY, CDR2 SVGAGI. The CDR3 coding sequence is TGTGCCAGCACCCGAGCAGGGGAAGCGGTCGAGCAGTACTTC. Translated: CASTRAGEAVEQYF.